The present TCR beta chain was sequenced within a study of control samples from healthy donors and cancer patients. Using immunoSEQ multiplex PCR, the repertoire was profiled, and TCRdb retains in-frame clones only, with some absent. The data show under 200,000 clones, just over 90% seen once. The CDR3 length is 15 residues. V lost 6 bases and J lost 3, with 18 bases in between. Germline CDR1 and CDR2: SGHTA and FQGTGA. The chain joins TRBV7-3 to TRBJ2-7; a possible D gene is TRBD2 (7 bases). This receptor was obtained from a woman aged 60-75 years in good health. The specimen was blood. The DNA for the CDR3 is TGTGCCAGCAGTTTAGGGGGGGCCCTCGACTACGAGCAGTACTTC. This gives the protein CASSLGGALDYEQYF.